The rows below give T cell receptor beta chains drawn from one sample of a study of T cell changes during pregnancy in multiple sclerosis. Sequencing was performed with immunoSEQ multiplex PCR; in TCRdb, only in-frame clones are kept and a portion is missing. Of 27,000 or so clones in the sample, 88% were seen once. The starting material was CD8+ T cells from peripheral blood mononuclear cells, obtained in the second trimester of pregnancy. These receptors were obtained from a female donor with multiple sclerosis, enrolled in a pregnancy study. Each CDR3 is given with its conserved first and last residue. The D gene is left open where the match is weak. Size is omitted from some rows. Given values are once, few, many or a class for expanded clones.

v_gene: TRBV9; d_gene: -; abundance: -; j_gene: TRBJ1-1; CDR3nt: TGTGCCAGCAGCGTAGGCCACGGGGGATTGGACACTGAAGCTTTCTTT; CDR3aa: CASSVGHGGLDTEAFF
v_gene: TRBV6-1; d_gene: -; abundance: -; j_gene: TRBJ2-7; CDR3nt: TGTGCCAGCAGTTCCGCCAGATCCTACGAGCAGTACTTC; CDR3aa: CASSSARSYEQYF
v_gene: TRBV4-3; d_gene: -; abundance: -; j_gene: TRBJ2-7; CDR3nt: TGCGCCAGCAGCCCCCTCGGAGGCTACGAGCAGTACTTC; CDR3aa: CASSPLGGYEQYF
v_gene: TRBV4-1; d_gene: -; abundance: once; j_gene: TRBJ2-3; CDR3nt: TGCGCCAGCAGCCACCTTTCGGGGTCCGATACGCAGTATTTT; CDR3aa: CASSHLSGSDTQYF
v_gene: TRBV5-6; d_gene: -; abundance: -; j_gene: TRBJ2-1; CDR3nt: TGTGCCAGCAGCACCCAATCAGGGGAACTCTACAATGAGCAGTTCTTC; CDR3aa: CASSTQSGELYNEQFF
v_gene: TRBV7-6; d_gene: -; abundance: -; j_gene: TRBJ2-5; CDR3nt: TGTGCCAGCAGCCTTAGTGTCTCACAGTACCAAGAGACCCAGTACTTC; CDR3aa: CASSLSVSQYQETQYF
v_gene: TRBV23-1; d_gene: TRBD1; abundance: -; j_gene: TRBJ2-5; CDR3nt: TGCGCCAGCAGTCAGCGAGGGGGCCGGGAGACCCAGTACTTC; CDR3aa: CASSQRGGRETQYF
v_gene: TRBV5-1; d_gene: TRBD1; abundance: few; j_gene: TRBJ1-1; CDR3nt: TGCGCCAGCAGCTTCGGGACAGGGGAAAACACTGAAGCTTTCTTT; CDR3aa: CASSFGTGENTEAFF
v_gene: TRBV7-6; d_gene: -; abundance: -; j_gene: TRBJ1-1; CDR3nt: TGTGCCAGCAGCTACCCCAAGCCCGGCAAGGGGACTGAAGCTTTCTTT; CDR3aa: CASSYPKPGKGTEAFF
v_gene: TRBV6-4; d_gene: -; abundance: few; j_gene: TRBJ1-1; CDR3nt: TGTGCCAGCAGCCCTGGGGGAGGCGGGACTGAAGCTTTCTTT; CDR3aa: CASSPGGGGTEAFF
v_gene: TRBV4-1; d_gene: -; abundance: -; j_gene: TRBJ1-5; CDR3nt: TGCGCCAGCAGCCAAGGTGAGGACAACCATCAGCCCCAGCATTTT; CDR3aa: CASSQGEDNHQPQHF
v_gene: TRBV5-6; d_gene: -; abundance: once; j_gene: TRBJ1-1; CDR3nt: TGTGCCAGCAGCTGGGGGCCCAGTCCTGAAGCTTTCTTT; CDR3aa: CASSWGPSPEAFF
v_gene: TRBV18; d_gene: -; abundance: once; j_gene: TRBJ2-7; CDR3nt: TGTGCCAGCTCACCACCGAGCTCCTACGAGCAGTACTTC; CDR3aa: CASSPPSSYEQYF
v_gene: TRBV14; d_gene: TRBD1; abundance: -; j_gene: TRBJ2-1; CDR3nt: TGTGCCAGCAGCCTTAGGACAGGGTACCCGACCTACAATGAGCAGTTCTTC; CDR3aa: CASSLRTGYPTYNEQFF
v_gene: TRBV11-3; d_gene: TRBD1; abundance: -; j_gene: TRBJ2-2; CDR3nt: TGTGCCAGCAGCCAAAGACAGGGGAGACCCGGGGAGCTGTTTTTT; CDR3aa: CASSQRQGRPGELFF
v_gene: TRBV4-1; d_gene: TRBD1; abundance: -; j_gene: TRBJ1-5; CDR3nt: TGCGCCAGCAGCCTTTTCGGGACAGAGAATCAGCCCCAGCATTTT; CDR3aa: CASSLFGTENQPQHF
v_gene: TRBV2; d_gene: -; abundance: -; j_gene: TRBJ1-3; CDR3nt: TGTGCCAGCACGGGAACCTTAAACACCATATATTTT; CDR3aa: CASTGTLNTIYF
v_gene: TRBV6-6; d_gene: TRBD1; abundance: -; j_gene: TRBJ2-1; CDR3nt: TGTGCCAGCAGTTACGGACAGGACTACAATGAGCAGTTCTTC; CDR3aa: CASSYGQDYNEQFF
v_gene: TRBV19; d_gene: -; abundance: -; j_gene: TRBJ2-3; CDR3nt: TGTGCCAGTACCCCCCGTCGGGAGATTCCAGATACGCAGTATTTT; CDR3aa: CASTPRREIPDTQYF
v_gene: TRBV6-5; d_gene: -; abundance: -; j_gene: TRBJ1-2; CDR3nt: TGTGCCAGCAGTGCCCTGAGGGTTGATGGCTACACCTTC; CDR3aa: CASSALRVDGYTF
v_gene: TRBV6-5; d_gene: -; abundance: -; j_gene: TRBJ1-1; CDR3nt: TGTGCCAGCAGTGCGCCCCCGACACCTGTCACTGAAGCTTTCTTT; CDR3aa: CASSAPPTPVTEAFF
v_gene: TRBV7-8; d_gene: TRBD1; abundance: -; j_gene: TRBJ1-5; CDR3nt: TGTGCCAGCAGCTCCTTTACAGGGGTTTATCAGCCCCAGCATTTT; CDR3aa: CASSSFTGVYQPQHF
v_gene: TRBV9; d_gene: -; abundance: -; j_gene: TRBJ2-6; CDR3nt: TGTGCCAGCAGCGCCAATCTCTACTCTGGGGCCAACGTCCTGACTTTC; CDR3aa: CASSANLYSGANVLTF
v_gene: TRBV4-3; d_gene: -; abundance: -; j_gene: TRBJ1-2; CDR3nt: TGCGCCAGCAGCCAAGATCGAGGCTTCTATGGCTACACCTTC; CDR3aa: CASSQDRGFYGYTF
v_gene: TRBV5-5; d_gene: TRBD1; abundance: -; j_gene: TRBJ2-6; CDR3nt: TGTGCCAGCAGCACGAGACAGGGGTCTGGGGCCAACGTCCTGACTTTC; CDR3aa: CASSTRQGSGANVLTF
v_gene: TRBV4-3; d_gene: -; abundance: -; j_gene: TRBJ1-1; CDR3nt: TGCGCCAGCAGCCTTTATACCGGGAGTAACACTGAAGCTTTCTTT; CDR3aa: CASSLYTGSNTEAFF
v_gene: TRBV29-1; d_gene: -; abundance: -; j_gene: TRBJ1-1; CDR3nt: TGCAGCGTTGGTGCGGGATGGGGAATGAACACTGAAGCTTTCTTT; CDR3aa: CSVGAGWGMNTEAFF
v_gene: TRBV27; d_gene: -; abundance: -; j_gene: TRBJ2-7; CDR3nt: TGTGCCAGCGCCCTCGGGACTCCCAGCTCCTACGAGCAGTACTTC; CDR3aa: CASALGTPSSYEQYF
v_gene: TRBV15; d_gene: -; abundance: -; j_gene: TRBJ2-5; CDR3nt: TGTGCCACCAGCCGCAGGGGACACCGAATGGAGACCCAGTACTTC; CDR3aa: CATSRRGHRMETQYF
v_gene: TRBV4-3; d_gene: TRBD1; abundance: -; j_gene: TRBJ1-2; CDR3nt: TGCGCCAGCAGCCCCCGACAGGGAGTCTATGGCTACACCTTC; CDR3aa: CASSPRQGVYGYTF
v_gene: TRBV28; d_gene: -; abundance: -; j_gene: TRBJ1-4; CDR3nt: TGTGCCAGCACCGGACGGGAAACTAATGAAAAACTGTTTTTT; CDR3aa: CASTGRETNEKLFF
v_gene: TRBV6-5; d_gene: -; abundance: -; j_gene: TRBJ1-1; CDR3nt: TGTGCCAGCAGTTACTCCGAGTGGACTGAAGCTTTCTTT; CDR3aa: CASSYSEWTEAFF
v_gene: TRBV6-6; d_gene: TRBD1; abundance: -; j_gene: TRBJ1-5; CDR3nt: TGTGCCTGCAGGGACAGAGGCAATCAGCCCCAGCATTTT; CDR3aa: CACRDRGNQPQHF
v_gene: TRBV9; d_gene: TRBD2; abundance: -; j_gene: TRBJ2-3; CDR3nt: TGTGCCAGCAGCGTAGCGGGGGGGGCAAGATCTGATACGCAGTATTTT; CDR3aa: CASSVAGGARSDTQYF
v_gene: TRBV6-1; d_gene: TRBD2; abundance: -; j_gene: TRBJ2-5; CDR3nt: TGTGCCAGCAGTGAAGCGGCGGGGGGGCAAGAGACCCAGTACTTC; CDR3aa: CASSEAAGGQETQYF
v_gene: TRBV27; d_gene: TRBD1; abundance: -; j_gene: TRBJ1-3; CDR3nt: TGTGCCAGCAGTCCCGGGACAGTTAACACCATATATTTT; CDR3aa: CASSPGTVNTIYF
v_gene: TRBV6-1; d_gene: -; abundance: once; j_gene: TRBJ1-5; CDR3nt: TGTGCCAGCAGCCGGACAGATAATCAGCCCCAGCATTTT; CDR3aa: CASSRTDNQPQHF
v_gene: TRBV27; d_gene: -; abundance: -; j_gene: TRBJ1-1; CDR3nt: TGTGCCAGCAGTCCCAGGGGACCCGGGGACACTGAAGCTTTCTTT; CDR3aa: CASSPRGPGDTEAFF
v_gene: TRBV6-1; d_gene: TRBD2; abundance: -; j_gene: TRBJ2-6; CDR3nt: TGTGCCAGCAGTGAGCGGGGGGGCTCTGGGGCCAACGTCCTGACTTTC; CDR3aa: CASSERGGSGANVLTF
v_gene: TRBV29-1; d_gene: -; abundance: -; j_gene: TRBJ1-1; CDR3nt: TGCAGCGTTTCGTTGAGTGAGGCTGGTGGCACTGAAGCTTTCTTT; CDR3aa: CSVSLSEAGGTEAFF
v_gene: TRBV11-2; d_gene: TRBD1; abundance: -; j_gene: TRBJ1-2; CDR3nt: TGTGCCAGCAGCCCCGGAGGGGGCGTCTTTGGCTACACCTTC; CDR3aa: CASSPGGGVFGYTF
v_gene: TRBV9; d_gene: TRBD2; abundance: -; j_gene: TRBJ2-5; CDR3nt: TGTGCCAGCAGCCCCGGGGGGGCGAGGGAGACCCAGTACTTC; CDR3aa: CASSPGGARETQYF
v_gene: TRBV25-1; d_gene: -; abundance: -; j_gene: TRBJ2-2; CDR3nt: TGTGCCACGCAACTTGGCGGGGAGCTGTTTTTT; CDR3aa: CATQLGGELFF
v_gene: TRBV7-2; d_gene: -; abundance: -; j_gene: TRBJ2-1; CDR3nt: TGTGCCAGCAGCTTAGGACAGACCAATGAGCAGTTCTTC; CDR3aa: CASSLGQTNEQFF
v_gene: TRBV7-9; d_gene: -; abundance: -; j_gene: TRBJ2-2; CDR3nt: TGTGCCAGCAGCCGCGTAACGCCAAGGGGCACCGGGGAGCTGTTTTTT; CDR3aa: CASSRVTPRGTGELFF
v_gene: TRBV6-5; d_gene: TRBD2; abundance: once; j_gene: TRBJ2-7; CDR3nt: TGTGCCAGCAGCTTAGCGGGGGCACCCTACGAGCAGTACTTC; CDR3aa: CASSLAGAPYEQYF
v_gene: TRBV5-4; d_gene: -; abundance: few; j_gene: TRBJ1-1; CDR3nt: TGTGCCAGCAGCCTGGGGGGCCTGAACACTGAAGCTTTCTTT; CDR3aa: CASSLGGLNTEAFF
v_gene: TRBV5-6; d_gene: -; abundance: -; j_gene: TRBJ1-6; CDR3nt: TGTGCCAGCAGTCAAAGGAGGCTCTCCTATAATTCACCCCTCCACTTT; CDR3aa: CASSQRRLSYNSPLHF
v_gene: TRBV28; d_gene: TRBD2; abundance: -; j_gene: TRBJ2-1; CDR3nt: TGTGCCAGCAGTTTATGGCTAGCGGGGAGGTACAATGAGCAGTTCTTC; CDR3aa: CASSLWLAGRYNEQFF
v_gene: TRBV4-1; d_gene: -; abundance: -; j_gene: TRBJ1-2; CDR3nt: TGCGCCAGCAGCCAAGATTTAAGAGGGGGCTACACCTTC; CDR3aa: CASSQDLRGGYTF
v_gene: TRBV5-5; d_gene: TRBD1; abundance: -; j_gene: TRBJ2-1; CDR3nt: TGTGCCAGCAGCTTGGGAGGATTGGGACAGGAGCAGTTCTTC; CDR3aa: CASSLGGLGQEQFF
v_gene: TRBV9; d_gene: -; abundance: -; j_gene: TRBJ2-2; CDR3nt: TGTGCCAGCAGCAAACACAGGGATTTGCCCACCGGGGAGCTGTTTTTT; CDR3aa: CASSKHRDLPTGELFF
v_gene: TRBV9; d_gene: -; abundance: -; j_gene: TRBJ1-2; CDR3nt: TGTGCCAGCAGCCCGTGGGCGGGATTTGGTAACTATGGCTACACCTTC; CDR3aa: CASSPWAGFGNYGYTF
v_gene: TRBV13; d_gene: TRBD1; abundance: -; j_gene: TRBJ2-3; CDR3nt: TGTGCCAGCAGCATAAGGGACAGGGTTATGGGAGATACGCAGTATTTT; CDR3aa: CASSIRDRVMGDTQYF
v_gene: TRBV10-3; d_gene: TRBD1; abundance: -; j_gene: TRBJ2-7; CDR3nt: TGTGCCATCCGGGACGTCGGACAGGGGGCTTACGAGCAGTACTTC; CDR3aa: CAIRDVGQGAYEQYF
v_gene: TRBV6-6; d_gene: TRBD1; abundance: -; j_gene: TRBJ1-1; CDR3nt: TGTGCCAGCAGTTACTATCGGACAGGGGGCTATGAAGCTTTCTTT; CDR3aa: CASSYYRTGGYEAFF
v_gene: TRBV19; d_gene: -; abundance: -; j_gene: TRBJ1-1; CDR3nt: TGTGCCAGTAGTATAGGTCAGGGATACACTGAAGCTTTCTTT; CDR3aa: CASSIGQGYTEAFF
v_gene: TRBV14; d_gene: -; abundance: -; j_gene: TRBJ2-3; CDR3nt: TGTGCCAGCAGCTATCGGACAGATACGCAGTATTTT; CDR3aa: CASSYRTDTQYF
v_gene: TRBV30; d_gene: -; abundance: -; j_gene: TRBJ1-2; CDR3nt: TGTGCCTGGTCCATTCGGGTAACCCATGGCTACACCTTC; CDR3aa: CAWSIRVTHGYTF